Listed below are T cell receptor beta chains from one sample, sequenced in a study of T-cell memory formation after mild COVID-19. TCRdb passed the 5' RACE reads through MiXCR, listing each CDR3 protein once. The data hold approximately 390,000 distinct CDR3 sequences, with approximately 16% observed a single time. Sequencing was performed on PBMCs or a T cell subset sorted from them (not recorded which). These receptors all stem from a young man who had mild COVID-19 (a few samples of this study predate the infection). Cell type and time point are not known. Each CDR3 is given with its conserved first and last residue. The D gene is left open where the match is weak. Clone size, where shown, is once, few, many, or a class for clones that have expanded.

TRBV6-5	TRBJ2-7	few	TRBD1	TGTGCCAGCAGTTACGCCAGGGGGCGTCTCTACGAGCAGTACTTC	CASSYARGRLYEQYF
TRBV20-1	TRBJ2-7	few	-	TGCAGTGCGATCGGGCCGAGCTCCTACGAGCAGTACTTC	CSAIGPSSYEQYF
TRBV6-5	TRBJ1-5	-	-	TGTGCCAGCAGTTCCACAGGTGGCCAGCCCCAGCATTTT	CASSSTGGQPQHF
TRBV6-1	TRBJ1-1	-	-	TGTGCCAGTCGTCCTGGGGAGACTGAAGCTTTCTTT	CASRPGETEAFF
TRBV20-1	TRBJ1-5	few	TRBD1	TGCAGTGCTAGCCACAGGGGACAGCCCCAGCATTTT	CSASHRGQPQHF
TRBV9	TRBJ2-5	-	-	TGTGCCAGCAGCGGATACGGGACGGGCGGTGAGACCCAGTACTTC	CASSGYGTGGETQYF
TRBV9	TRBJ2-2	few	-	TGTGCCAGCAGCGCCAAGGGTACTACCGGGGAGCTGTTTTTT	CASSAKGTTGELFF
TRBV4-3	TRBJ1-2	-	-	TGCGCCAGCAGCCAAGACTGGCGGACAGACTATGGCTACACCTTC	CASSQDWRTDYGYTF
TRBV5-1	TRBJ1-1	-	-	TGCGCCAGCAGCTTGTATGTTGAATCTGAAGCTTTCTTT	CASSLYVESEAFF
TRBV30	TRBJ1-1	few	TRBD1	TGTGCCTGGAGTGGGACAGGGAACACTGAAGCTTTCTTT	CAWSGTGNTEAFF
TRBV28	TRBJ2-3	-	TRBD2	TGTGCCAGCACCCTAGGGCGGGGGGCCACAGATACGCAGTATTTT	CASTLGRGATDTQYF
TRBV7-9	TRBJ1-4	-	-	TGTGCCAGCAGCTTGGCGGCAGCAAATGAAAAACTGTTTTTT	CASSLAAANEKLFF
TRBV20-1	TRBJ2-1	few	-	TGCAGTGCTAGAGGACCGGGAAACAATGAGCAGTTCTTC	CSARGPGNNEQFF
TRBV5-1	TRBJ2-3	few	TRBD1	TGCGCCAGCAGCATGACGGACAGGGGGCTAACAGATACGCAGTATTTT	CASSMTDRGLTDTQYF
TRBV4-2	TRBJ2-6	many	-	TGTGCCAGCAGCCAGGCTAGACCTGGTCGGGCCTCTGGGGCCAACGTCCTGACTTTC	CASSQARPGRASGANVLTF
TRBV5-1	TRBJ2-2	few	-	TGCGCCAGCAGCTTCCTCGGGACACAGAACACCGGGGAGCTGTTTTTT	CASSFLGTQNTGELFF
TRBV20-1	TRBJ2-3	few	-	TGCAGTGCTTCCCCAGGGTTTCGCACAGATACGCAGTATTTT	CSASPGFRTDTQYF
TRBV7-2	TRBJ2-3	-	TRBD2	TGTGCCAGCAGATTTTTCGGGGGGATTAGCACAGATACGCAGTATTTT	CASRFFGGISTDTQYF
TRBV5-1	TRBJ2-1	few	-	TGCGCCAGCAGCTTCACAGGGTATGAGCAGTTCTTC	CASSFTGYEQFF
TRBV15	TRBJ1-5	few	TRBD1	TGTGCCACCAGCAGAGAACGTGGGACAGACGCCCAGCATTTT	CATSRERGTDAQHF
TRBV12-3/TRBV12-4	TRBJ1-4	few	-	TGTGCCAGCAGTTTGGGCCAGGAAAAACTGTTTTTT	CASSLGQEKLFF
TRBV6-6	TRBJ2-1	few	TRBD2	TGTGCCAGCAGCGACCCCCAGCGGGGGCAATGGGAGCAGTTCTTC	CASSDPQRGQWEQFF
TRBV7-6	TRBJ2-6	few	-	TGTGCCAGCAGCCTCGATTGGCAGGACGGGGCCAACGTCCTGACTTTC	CASSLDWQDGANVLTF
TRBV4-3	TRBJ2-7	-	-	TGCGCCAGCAGCCAAGTGGGCCGCTACGAGCAGTACTTC	CASSQVGRYEQYF
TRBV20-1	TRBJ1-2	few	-	TGCAGTGCTAGAAAGACCGACAGTAACTATGGCTACACCTTC	CSARKTDSNYGYTF
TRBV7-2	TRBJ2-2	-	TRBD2	TGTGCCAGCAGCTCCGGGACTAGCGGCACCGGGGAGCTGTTTTTT	CASSSGTSGTGELFF
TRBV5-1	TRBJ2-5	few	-	TGCGCCAGCAGCTTGAAAGGACGCCAGGGAGAGACCCAGTACTTC	CASSLKGRQGETQYF
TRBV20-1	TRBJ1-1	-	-	TGCAGTGCTATCGGGAGCCCCTATAGGAACACTGAAGCTTTCTTT	CSAIGSPYRNTEAFF
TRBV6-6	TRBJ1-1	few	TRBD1	TGTGCCAGCAGTTACGCGGTCCAGCAGGGGGCAAACACTGAAGCTTTCTTT	CASSYAVQQGANTEAFF
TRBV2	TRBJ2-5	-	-	TGTGCCAGCGGAACAGGCCAAGAGACCCAGTACTTC	CASGTGQETQYF
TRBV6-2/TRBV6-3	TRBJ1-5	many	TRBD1	TGTGCCAGCAGCCGGACAGGGGAACCCCAGCCCCAGCATTTT	CASSRTGEPQPQHF
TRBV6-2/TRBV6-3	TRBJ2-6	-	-	TGTGCCAGCAGTCGCGCGGGAATGGGCTCTGGGGCCAACGTCCTGACTTTC	CASSRAGMGSGANVLTF
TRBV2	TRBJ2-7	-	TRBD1	TGTGCCAGCAGAGGGACAGGATACTACGAGCAGTACTTC	CASRGTGYYEQYF
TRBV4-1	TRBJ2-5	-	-	TGCGCCAGCAGCCAAGATCGGCTAGCGATTATCCAAGAGACCCAGTACTTC	CASSQDRLAIIQETQYF
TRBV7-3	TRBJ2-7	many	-	TGTGCCAGCAGCTTGTACGCTAGGCCCTACGAGCAGTACTTC	CASSLYARPYEQYF
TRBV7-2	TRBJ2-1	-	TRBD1	TGTGCCAGCAGCTTACAGGGGGCCAATGAGCAGTTCTTC	CASSLQGANEQFF
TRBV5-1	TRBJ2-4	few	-	TGCGCCAGCAGCTTCGAGTATTTGGGAAACATTCAGTACTTC	CASSFEYLGNIQYF
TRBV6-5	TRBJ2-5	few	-	TGTGCCAGCACTCCCACGGCAGGGGCACAAGAGACCCAGTACTTC	CASTPTAGAQETQYF
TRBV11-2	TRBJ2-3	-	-	TGTGCCAGCAGCTTAGTTTGGCAGGGGAAAGATACGCAGTATTTT	CASSLVWQGKDTQYF
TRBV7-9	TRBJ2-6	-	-	TGTGCCAGCAGCCGGGACTCCTTGGCCAACGTCCTGACTTTC	CASSRDSLANVLTF
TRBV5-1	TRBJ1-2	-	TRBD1	TGCGCCAGCAGCTTGGTCACAGGGGTTGTAACTCATGGCTACACCTTC	CASSLVTGVVTHGYTF
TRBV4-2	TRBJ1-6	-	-	TGTGCCAGCAGCCAGGACGCAGGGCGCGGTGGGTCACCCCTCCACTTT	CASSQDAGRGGSPLHF
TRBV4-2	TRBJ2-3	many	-	TGTGCCAGCAGCCAAGAGGGGTCAGGGCCAGATACGCAGTATTTT	CASSQEGSGPDTQYF
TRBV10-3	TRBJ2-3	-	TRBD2	TGTGCCATCAGACTAGCGGGGGGCCCTACAGATACGCAGTATTTT	CAIRLAGGPTDTQYF
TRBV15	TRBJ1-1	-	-	TGTGCCACCAGCAGAGTAGCACAGCTCACTGAAGCTTTCTTT	CATSRVAQLTEAFF
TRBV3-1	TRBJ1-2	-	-	TGTGCCAGCAGCCAAGGGGGCAGGGAATACGGCTACACCTTC	CASSQGGREYGYTF
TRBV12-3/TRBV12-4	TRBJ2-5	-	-	TGTGCCAGCAGTTTATTGGGGGGGGCTGAGACCCAGTACTTC	CASSLLGGAETQYF
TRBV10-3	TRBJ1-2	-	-	TGTGCCATCAGTGAAGACGGGGTTGCTGGCTACACCTTC	CAISEDGVAGYTF
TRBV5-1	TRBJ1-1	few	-	TGCGCCAGCAGCTTGGGGTTGTTCGAGAACACTGAAGCTTTCTTT	CASSLGLFENTEAFF
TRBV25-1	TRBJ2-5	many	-	TGTGCCAGCAGTCGTATGGGGGCAGAGACCCAGTACTTC	CASSRMGAETQYF
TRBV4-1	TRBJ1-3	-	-	TGCGCCAGCAGCCCATGGGAGGAGGGGCACCCAACTGGAAACACCATATATTTT	CASSPWEEGHPTGNTIYF
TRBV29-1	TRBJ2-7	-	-	TGCAGCGTTGAAGAGGCGACGCAGGAAGTTTACGAGCAGTACTTC	CSVEEATQEVYEQYF
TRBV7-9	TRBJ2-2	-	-	TGTGCCAGCAGCGGTGGAACCCCCGGGGAGCTGTTTTTT	CASSGGTPGELFF
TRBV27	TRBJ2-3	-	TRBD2	TGTGCCAGCAGCGAGCAGTTAGCGGGGCCCACAGATACGCAGTATTTT	CASSEQLAGPTDTQYF
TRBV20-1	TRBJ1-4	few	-	TGCAGTGCTAACCCCCGGACGGGAGAAAAACTGTTTTTT	CSANPRTGEKLFF
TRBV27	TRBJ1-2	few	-	TGTGCCAGCAGTCCGAGAATTGGAGCGCAGGGGAATGGCTACACCTTC	CASSPRIGAQGNGYTF
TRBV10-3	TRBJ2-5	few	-	TGTGCCATCAGTGAGGGGACAACCCAAGAGACCCAGTACTTC	CAISEGTTQETQYF